The T cell receptor (beta chain) described here comes from a study of identical twins. Trimming pared 7 bases from V and 6 bases from J, leaving 16 bases between. CDR1 and CDR2 from the germline V gene are SQVTM and ANQGSEA. CDR3 length equals 12 residues. Study findings and constraints: Recombination models fit unrelated individuals' TCR alpha sharing but underestimated twins'.

TCRdb re-derived calls from the 5' RACE reads in MiXCR, one entry per CDR3 protein. The sample has approximately 700,000 distinct CDR3 sequences; about 18% are singletons. This clonotype was seen a handful of times. Its antigen is currently unknown. These data are also associated with another study on T cells expressing NK-cell markers.

The receptor was isolated from a woman between 18 and 30 years old in good health. The material sequenced was PBMCs. This chain uses TRBV29-1 with TRBJ2-7; no clear D gene. CDR3 sequence reads: CSGRGRTLEQYF. CDR3 DNA sequence: TGCAGCGGCCGTGGTCGGACCCTCGAGCAGTACTTC.